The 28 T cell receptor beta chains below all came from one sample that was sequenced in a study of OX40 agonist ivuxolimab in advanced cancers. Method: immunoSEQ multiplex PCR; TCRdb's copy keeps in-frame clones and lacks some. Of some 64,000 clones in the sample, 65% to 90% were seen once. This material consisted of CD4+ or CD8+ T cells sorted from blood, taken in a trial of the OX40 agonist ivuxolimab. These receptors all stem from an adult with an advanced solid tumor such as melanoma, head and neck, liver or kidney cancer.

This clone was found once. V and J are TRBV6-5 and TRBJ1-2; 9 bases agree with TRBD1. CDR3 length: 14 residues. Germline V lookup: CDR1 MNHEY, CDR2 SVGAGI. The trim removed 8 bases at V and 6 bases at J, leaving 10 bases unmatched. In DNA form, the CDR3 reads TGTGCCAGCCGGAAAACAGGGGGCGGTAATGGCTACACCTTC. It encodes CASRKTGGGNGYTF.

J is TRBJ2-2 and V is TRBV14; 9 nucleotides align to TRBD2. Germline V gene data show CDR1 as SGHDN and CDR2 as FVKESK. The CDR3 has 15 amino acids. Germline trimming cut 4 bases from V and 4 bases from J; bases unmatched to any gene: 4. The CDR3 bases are TGTGCCAGCAGCCGGACGCGGGGGGGCACCGGGGAGCTGTTTTTT. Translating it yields CASSRTRGGTGELFF.

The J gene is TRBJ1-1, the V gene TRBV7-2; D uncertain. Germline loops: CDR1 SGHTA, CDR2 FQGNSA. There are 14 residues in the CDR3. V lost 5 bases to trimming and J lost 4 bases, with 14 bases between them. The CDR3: CASSDPRGSTEAFF. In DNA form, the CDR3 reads TGTGCCAGCAGCGACCCTAGAGGGAGCACTGAAGCTTTCTTT.

The CDR3 bases are TGTGCCAGCAGTTCCCACAGGTTAACCTACGAGCAGTACTTC. This codes for CASSSHRLTYEQYF. This chain connects TRBV6-5 to TRBJ2-7; a weak D match, TRBD1 (5 bases). V was trimmed by 4 bases and J by 2 bases, leaving 12 bases between them. This CDR3 region has 14 residues. Germline V gene sequence: CDR1 MNHEY, CDR2 SVGAGI.

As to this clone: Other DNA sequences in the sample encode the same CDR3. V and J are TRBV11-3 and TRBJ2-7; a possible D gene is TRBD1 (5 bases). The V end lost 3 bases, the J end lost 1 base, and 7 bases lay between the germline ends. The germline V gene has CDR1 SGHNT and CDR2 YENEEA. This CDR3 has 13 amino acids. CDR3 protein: CASSFRTSYEQYF. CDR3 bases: TGTGCCAGCAGCTTTCGGACATCCTACGAGCAGTACTTC.

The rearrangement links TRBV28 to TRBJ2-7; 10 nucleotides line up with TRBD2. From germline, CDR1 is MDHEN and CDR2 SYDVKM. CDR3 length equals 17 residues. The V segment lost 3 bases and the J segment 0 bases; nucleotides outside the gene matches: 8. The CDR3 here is CASSFRLAGALSYEQYF. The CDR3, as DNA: TGTGCCAGCAGTTTTCGTCTAGCGGGGGCCCTCTCCTACGAGCAGTACTTC.

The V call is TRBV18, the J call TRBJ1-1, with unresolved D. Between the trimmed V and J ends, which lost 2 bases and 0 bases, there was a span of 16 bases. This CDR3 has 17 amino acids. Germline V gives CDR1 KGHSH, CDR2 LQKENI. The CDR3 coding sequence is TGTGCCAGCTCACCATTAGGGCTATTTGGCATGAACACTGAAGCTTTCTTT. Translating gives CASSPLGLFGMNTEAFF.

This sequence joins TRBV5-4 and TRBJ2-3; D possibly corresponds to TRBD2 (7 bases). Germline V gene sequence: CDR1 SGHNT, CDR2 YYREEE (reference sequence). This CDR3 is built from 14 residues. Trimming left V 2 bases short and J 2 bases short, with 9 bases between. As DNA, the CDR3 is TGTGCCAGCAGCTTCGGGGGGCTCACAGATACGCAGTATTTT. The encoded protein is CASSFGGLTDTQYF. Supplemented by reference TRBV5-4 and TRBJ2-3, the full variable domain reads ETGVTQSPTHLIKTRGQQVTLRCSSQSGHNTVSWYQQALGQGPQFIFQYYREEENGRGNFPPRFSGLQFPNYSSELNVNALELDDSALYLCASSFGGLTDTQYFGPGTRLTVL.

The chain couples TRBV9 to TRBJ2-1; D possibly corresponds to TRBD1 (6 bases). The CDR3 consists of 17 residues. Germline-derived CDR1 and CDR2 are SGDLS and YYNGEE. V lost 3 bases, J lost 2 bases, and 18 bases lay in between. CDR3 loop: CASSATHTGYPYNEQFF. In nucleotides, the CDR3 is TGTGCCAGCAGCGCCACCCACACAGGGTACCCCTACAATGAGCAGTTCTTC. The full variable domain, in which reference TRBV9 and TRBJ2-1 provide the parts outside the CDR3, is DSGVTQTPKHLITATGQRVTLRCSPRSGDLSVYWYQQSLDQGLQFLIQYYNGEERAKGNILERFSAQQFPDLHSELNLSSLELGDSALYFCASSATHTGYPYNEQFFGPGTRLTVL.

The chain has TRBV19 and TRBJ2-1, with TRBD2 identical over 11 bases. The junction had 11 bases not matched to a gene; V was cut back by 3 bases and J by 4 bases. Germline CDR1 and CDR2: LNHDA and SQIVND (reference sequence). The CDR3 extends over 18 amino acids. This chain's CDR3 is CASSIPRLAGKAYNEQFF. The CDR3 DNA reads TGTGCCAGTAGTATCCCCCGACTAGCGGGAAAAGCATACAATGAGCAGTTCTTC. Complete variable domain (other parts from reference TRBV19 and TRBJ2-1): DGGITQSPKYLFRKEGQNVTLSCEQNLNHDAMYWYRQDPGQGLRLIYYSQIVNDFQKGDIAEGYSVSREKKESFPLTVTSAQKNPTAFYLCASSIPRLAGKAYNEQFFGPGTRLTVL.

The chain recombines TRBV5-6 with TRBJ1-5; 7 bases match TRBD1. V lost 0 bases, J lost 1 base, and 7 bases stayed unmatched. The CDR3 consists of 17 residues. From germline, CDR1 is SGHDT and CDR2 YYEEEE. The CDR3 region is CASSLVRRQGSNQPQHF. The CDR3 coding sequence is TGTGCCAGCAGCTTGGTACGGCGACAGGGCAGCAATCAGCCCCAGCATTTT.

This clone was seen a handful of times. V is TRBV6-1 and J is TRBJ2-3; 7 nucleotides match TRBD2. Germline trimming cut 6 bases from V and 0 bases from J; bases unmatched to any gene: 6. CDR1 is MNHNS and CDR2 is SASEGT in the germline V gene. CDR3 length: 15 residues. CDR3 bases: TGTGCCAGCAGAAAAGCGGGAAGTAGCACAGATACGCAGTATTTT. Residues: CASRKAGSSTDTQYF.

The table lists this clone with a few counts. The CDR3 is CASSEERLKGPQHF. CDR3 DNA sequence: TGTGCCAGCAGTGAAGAACGGTTGAAGGGGCCCCAGCATTTT. This sequence joins TRBV2 and TRBJ1-5; D gene ambiguous. The ends were cut back, 1 base at V and 9 bases at J, with 13 bases in the middle. From germline, CDR1 is SNHLY and CDR2 FYNNEI. This CDR3 region has 14 residues. The full variable domain, completed using reference TRBV2 and TRBJ1-5, is EPEVTQTPSHQVTQMGQEVILRCVPISNHLYFYWYRQILGQKVEFLVSFYNNEISEKSEIFDDQFSVERPDGSNFTLKIRSTKLEDSAMYFCASSEERLKGPQHFGDGTRLSIL.

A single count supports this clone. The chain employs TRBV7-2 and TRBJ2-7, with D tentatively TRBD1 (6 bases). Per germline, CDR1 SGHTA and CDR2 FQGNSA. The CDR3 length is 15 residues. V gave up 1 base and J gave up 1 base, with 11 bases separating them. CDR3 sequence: CASSLDSGQSYEQYF. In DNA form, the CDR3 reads TGTGCCAGCAGCTTAGATTCCGGACAGTCCTACGAGCAGTACTTC.

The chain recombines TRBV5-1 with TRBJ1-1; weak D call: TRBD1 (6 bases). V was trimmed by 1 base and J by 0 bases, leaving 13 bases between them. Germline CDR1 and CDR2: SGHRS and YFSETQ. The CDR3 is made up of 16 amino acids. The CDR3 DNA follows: TGCGCCAGCAGCTTGTCACTTGGGGGCATGAACACTGAAGCTTTCTTT. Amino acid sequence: CASSLSLGGMNTEAFF.

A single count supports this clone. DNA of the CDR3: TGTGCCAGCAGCGCCAGGGGCCAGGGGGCTTCTGATAATTCACCCCTCCACTTT. It specifies CASSARGQGASDNSPLHF. The chain has TRBV7-6 and TRBJ1-6, with 8 bases fitting TRBD1. J was trimmed by 5 bases and V by 5 bases; bases with no gene match: 14. The CDR3 length is 18 residues. CDR1 SGHVS and CDR2 FNYEAQ come from the germline V gene.

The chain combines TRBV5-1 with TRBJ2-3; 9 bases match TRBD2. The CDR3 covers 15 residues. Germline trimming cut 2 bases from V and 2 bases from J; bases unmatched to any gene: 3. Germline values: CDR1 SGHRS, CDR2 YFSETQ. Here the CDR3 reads CASSFGTSPTDTQYF. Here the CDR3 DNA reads TGCGCCAGCAGCTTCGGGACTAGCCCCACAGATACGCAGTATTTT.

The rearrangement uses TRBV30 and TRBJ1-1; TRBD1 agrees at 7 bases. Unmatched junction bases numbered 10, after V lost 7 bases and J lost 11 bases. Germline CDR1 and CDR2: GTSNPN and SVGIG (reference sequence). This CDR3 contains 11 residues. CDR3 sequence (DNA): TGTGCCTTGGGACAGTCGGCGTTGGCTTTCTTT. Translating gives CALGQSALAFF. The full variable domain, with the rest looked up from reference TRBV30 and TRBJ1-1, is SQTIHQWPATLVQPVGSPLSLECTVEGTSNPNLYWYRQAAGRGLQLLFYSVGIGQISSEVPQNLSASRPQDRQFILSSKKLLLSDSGFYLCALGQSALAFFGQGTRLTVV.

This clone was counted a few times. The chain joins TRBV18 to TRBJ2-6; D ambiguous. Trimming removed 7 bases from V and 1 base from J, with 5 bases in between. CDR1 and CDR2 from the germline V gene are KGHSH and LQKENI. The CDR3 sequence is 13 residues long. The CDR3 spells CASLQSGANVLTF. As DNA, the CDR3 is TGTGCCAGCTTACAGTCTGGGGCCAACGTCCTGACTTTC.

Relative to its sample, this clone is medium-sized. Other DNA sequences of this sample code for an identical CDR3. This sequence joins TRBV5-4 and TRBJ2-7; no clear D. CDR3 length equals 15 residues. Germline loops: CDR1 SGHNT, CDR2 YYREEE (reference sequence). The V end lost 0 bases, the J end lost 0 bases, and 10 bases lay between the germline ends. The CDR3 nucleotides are TGTGCCAGCAGCTTGGGTACCCTATCCTCCTACGAGCAGTACTTC. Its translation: CASSLGTLSSYEQYF.

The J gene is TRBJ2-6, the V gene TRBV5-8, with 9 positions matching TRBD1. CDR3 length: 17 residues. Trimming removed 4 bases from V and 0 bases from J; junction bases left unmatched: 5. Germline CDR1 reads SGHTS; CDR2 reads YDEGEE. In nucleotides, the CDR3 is TGTGCCAGCAGCATCGGACAGGGGCACTCTGGGGCCAACGTCCTGACTTTC. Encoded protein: CASSIGQGHSGANVLTF. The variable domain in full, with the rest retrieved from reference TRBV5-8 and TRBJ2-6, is EAGVTQSPTHLIKTRGQQATLRCSPISGHTSVYWYQQALGLGLQFLLWYDEGEERNRGNFPPRFSGRQFPNYSSELNVNALELEDSALYLCASSIGQGHSGANVLTFGAGSRLTVL.

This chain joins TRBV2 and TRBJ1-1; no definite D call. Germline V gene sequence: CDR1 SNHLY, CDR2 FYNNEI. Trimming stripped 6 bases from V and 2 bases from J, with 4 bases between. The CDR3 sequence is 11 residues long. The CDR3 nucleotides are TGTGCCAGCAGATTAAACACTGAAGCTTTCTTT. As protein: CASRLNTEAFF.

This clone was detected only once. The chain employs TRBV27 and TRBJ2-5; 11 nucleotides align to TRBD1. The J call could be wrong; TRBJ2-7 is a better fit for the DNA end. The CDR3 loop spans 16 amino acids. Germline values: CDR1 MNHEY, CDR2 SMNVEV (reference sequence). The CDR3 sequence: CASSRNAGTGGYEQYF. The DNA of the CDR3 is TGTGCCAGCAGCCGTAATGCCGGGACAGGGGGGTACGAGCAGTACTTC.

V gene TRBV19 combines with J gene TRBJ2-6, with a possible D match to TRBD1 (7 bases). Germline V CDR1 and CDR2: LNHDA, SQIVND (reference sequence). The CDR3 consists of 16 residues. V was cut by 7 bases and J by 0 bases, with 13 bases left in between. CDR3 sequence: CASTLRGDSGANVLTF. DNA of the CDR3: TGTGCCAGTACGCTCAGGGGGGACTCTGGGGCCAACGTCCTGACTTTC.

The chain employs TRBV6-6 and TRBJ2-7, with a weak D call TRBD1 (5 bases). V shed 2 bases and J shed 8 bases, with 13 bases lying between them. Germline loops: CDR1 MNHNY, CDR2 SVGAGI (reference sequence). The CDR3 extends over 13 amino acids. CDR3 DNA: TGTGCCAGCAGTTACCCAGGGCAGGGTAAGCAGTACTTC. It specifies CASSYPGQGKQYF.

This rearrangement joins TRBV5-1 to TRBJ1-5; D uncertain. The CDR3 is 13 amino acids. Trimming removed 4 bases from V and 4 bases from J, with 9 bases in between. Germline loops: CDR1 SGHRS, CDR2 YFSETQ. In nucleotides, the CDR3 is TGCGCCAGCAGCGTGGCGGAAAATCAGCCCCAGCATTTT. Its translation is CASSVAENQPQHF.

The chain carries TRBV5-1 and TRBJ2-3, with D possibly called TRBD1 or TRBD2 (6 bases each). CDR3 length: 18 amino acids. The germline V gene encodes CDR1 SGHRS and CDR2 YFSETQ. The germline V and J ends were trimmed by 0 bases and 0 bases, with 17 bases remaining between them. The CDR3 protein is CASSLAVGGGPSTDTQYF. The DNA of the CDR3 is TGCGCCAGCAGCTTGGCCGTTGGAGGGGGACCTAGCACAGATACGCAGTATTTT.

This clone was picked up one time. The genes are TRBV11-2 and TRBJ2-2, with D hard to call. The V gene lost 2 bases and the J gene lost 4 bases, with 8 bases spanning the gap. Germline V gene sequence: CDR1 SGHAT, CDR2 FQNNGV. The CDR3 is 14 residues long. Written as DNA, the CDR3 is TGTGCCAGCAGCTTACTTACGGGCACCGGGGAGCTGTTTTTT. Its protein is CASSLLTGTGELFF.